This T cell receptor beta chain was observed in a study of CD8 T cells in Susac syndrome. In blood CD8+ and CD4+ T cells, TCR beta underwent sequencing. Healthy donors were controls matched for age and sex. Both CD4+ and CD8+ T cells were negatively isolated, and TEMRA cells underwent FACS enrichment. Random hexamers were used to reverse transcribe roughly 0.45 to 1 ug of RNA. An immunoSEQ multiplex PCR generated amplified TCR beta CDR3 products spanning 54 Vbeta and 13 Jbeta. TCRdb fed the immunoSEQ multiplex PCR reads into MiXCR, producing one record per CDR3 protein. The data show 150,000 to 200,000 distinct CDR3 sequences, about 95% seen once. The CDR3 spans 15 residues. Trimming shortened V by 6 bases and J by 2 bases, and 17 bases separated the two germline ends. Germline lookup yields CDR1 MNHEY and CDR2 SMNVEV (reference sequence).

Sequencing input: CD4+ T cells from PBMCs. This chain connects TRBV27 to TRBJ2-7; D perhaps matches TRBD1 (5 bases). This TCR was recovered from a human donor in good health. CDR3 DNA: TGTGCCAGCAGCCGCGGACACGATCTCGCCTACGAGCAGTACTTC. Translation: CASSRGHDLAYEQYF.